This T cell receptor (beta chain) originates from a study of blood T cells in healthy people across ages (dated by TCRdb to between 2015 and 2016). A note on the overall study: In model experiments, template switching captured roughly one uniquely barcoded TCR beta cDNA molecule for every two T cells. Donors were grouped into four age groups: young (average roughly 17 years), middle-aged (roughly 38), aged (around 60) and long-lived (about 90). Two additional independent replicas of 1 million unique cDNA reads from the same blood draw were analyzed for two donors (one aged 18 to 30 and one aged 80 or older). To avoid experimental bias, donors of different ages were randomly spread across the sequencing lanes. The study measured age-related changes in TCR beta repertoire diversity using deep sequencing normalized with unique cDNA molecular identifiers.

The full study reports these points: Compared with the aged group, the long-lived group had more naive CD4+ T cells, fewer expanded clones and increased TCR diversity, suggesting age selection. As age increased, observed TCR beta diversity per million T cells dropped in a roughly linear way, and a significant reduction was already evident by age about 40. Total diversity estimates from one million sequenced T cells were considered lower bounds and underestimates. Observed TCR beta diversity correlated strongly with the percentage of naive T cells measured by flow cytometry. Conclusive comparison of naive and antigen-experienced compartments was prevented by the profiling of bulk unsorted PBMCs. The CMV infection status of donors was not known, potentially confounding age-related changes in expanded clonotypes.

Donors were a few dozen systemically healthy Caucasian individuals from Russia aged roughly 6 to 95 years. Each donor gave ten milliliters of peripheral blood, collected into EDTA-treated Vacutainer tubes. Ficoll-Paque density-gradient centrifugation was used to isolate PBMCs, with at least 6 million per sample. Trizol reagent was used to extract total RNA from the PBMCs, yielding at least 6 micrograms per sample. The percentages of naive CD45RAhigh/CD27high T cells were determined by flow cytometry on a PBMC aliquot from every donor. Taken from the germline V gene (reference sequence), the CDR1 and CDR2 loops are DFQATT and SNEGSKA. The V end loses 6 bases and the J end loses 5 bases, and a stretch of 8 bases separates them. The CDR3 runs 11 amino acids, cysteine and phenylalanine included. Of the read, only the CDR3 DNA is kept; its 33 bases are in frame from base 1. Library preparation was by 5' RACE. These reads were obtained on an Illumina HiSeq 2500. The second PCR ran for about 6 to 11 cycles and used a J-beta primer mix along with a sample-barcoded 5' primer. A unique molecular identifier was introduced onto each TCR beta cDNA molecule by a template-switch 5' adaptor carrying 12 random nucleotides. Each sample yielded at least 2.5 million CDR3-containing paired-end reads. First-strand cDNA synthesis was performed from all RNA using the Mint cDNA synthesis kit, with priming by a TRBC-specific oligonucleotide. Following uracil-DNA glycosylase treatment, a first 18-cycle PCR with universal primers M1SS and BC2_uni_R was performed on all cDNA. Processing in the source paper ran as follows. Each sample was normalized by randomly selecting 1 million high-quality reads, each carrying a distinct molecular identifier. Instead of being binned into consensus sequences, reads with shared molecular identifiers were discarded. MiTCR, with a Q25 quality threshold and the strictest error-elimination algorithm, was used for CDR3 identification, clonotype clustering and error correction. A nonparametric unseen species model with Euler transformation was used to estimate lower-bound total TCR beta diversity. The public reads were reanalyzed by TCRdb: fastp trimming at Q25, MiXCR alignment, in-frame beta chains only. Rows are combined by CDR3 protein, so each entry shows the most common genes and DNA. The V and J calls reflect TCRdb's pipeline rather than the authors' work. The sample table contains some 1 million distinct CDR3 sequences; only one count was recorded for more than 35% of them. The ten most abundant clones make up approximately 20% of the sample.

About this clonotype: Its antigen is unknown. Base quality data are lacking; no much larger clone is found one base away.

The rearrangement joined TRBV20-1 to TRBJ2-1; no D gene is confidently identified. The clonotype originates from a woman in her sixties in good health. Sequenced sample: blood. CDR3 region: CSASMDNEQFF. In nucleotide form, the sequence is TGCAGTGCCTCGATGGACAATGAGCAGTTCTTC.